This passage covers 7 T cell receptor beta chains from one sample sequenced in a study of blood T cell repertoires in COVID-19. The method was immunoSEQ multiplex PCR; TCRdb's version includes in-frame clones alone and lacks a portion of them. The data show under 350,000 clones, around 85% seen once. Sequenced material: peripheral blood. These receptors were taken from a woman aged 70-85 years with acute or convalescent COVID-19.

The rearrangement uses TRBV3-1 (or the pseudogene TRBV3-2) and TRBJ2-1, with a tentative D call TRBD1 (6 bases). CDR1 is LGHDT and CDR2 is YNNKEL in the germline V gene (reference sequence). The CDR3 spans 14 residues. V lost 6 bases, J lost 8 bases, and 17 bases lay in between. CDR3 loop: CASRQTGFQHEQFF. The DNA for the CDR3 is TGTGCCAGCAGACAAACAGGGTTCCAGCATGAGCAGTTCTTC.

This chain links TRBV9 with TRBJ1-3; perhaps TRBD1 as D (5 bases). Between the trimmed V and J ends, which lost 4 bases and 3 bases, there was a span of 14 bases. Germline CDR1 SGDLS, CDR2 YYNGEE. This CDR3 contains 15 residues. The CDR3 coding sequence is TGTGCCAGCAGCCCCCAGGGTGCCTATGGAAACACCATATATTTT. Translating gives CASSPQGAYGNTIYF.

The chain recombines TRBV10-3 with TRBJ2-7, with TRBD2 matching over 8 bases. J was trimmed by 6 bases and V by 4 bases; bases with no gene match: 14. This CDR3 has 16 amino acids. CDR1 and CDR2 (germline): ENHRY, SYGVKD. The CDR3 is CAISGLSREGGSEQYF. CDR3 coding DNA: TGTGCCATCAGTGGCCTCAGCCGGGAGGGGGGGAGCGAGCAGTACTTC.

This rearrangement joins TRBV7-3 to TRBJ2-1; D may be TRBD2 (6 bases). From germline, CDR1 is SGHTA and CDR2 FQGTGA. The germline V and J ends were trimmed by 5 bases and 1 base, with 12 bases remaining between them. This CDR3 contains 15 residues. CDR3 sequence (DNA): TGTGCCAGCAGCCTTAATAGCGGTTCCTACAATGAGCAGTTCTTC. Translation gives CASSLNSGSYNEQFF.

The chain recombines TRBV5-1 with TRBJ2-3, with D possibly TRBD1 on 5 matching bases. Germline lookup yields CDR1 SGHRS and CDR2 YFSETQ. The V end was cut by 0 bases, the J end by 5 bases, with 7 bases between. The CDR3 spans 13 residues. The CDR3 DNA reads TGCGCCAGCAGCTTGGAGGGGCGAGATACGCAGTATTTT. Its protein product is CASSLEGRDTQYF.

V and J are TRBV7-9 and TRBJ1-3; no clear D. This CDR3 has 15 amino acids. Trimming stripped 1 base from V and 0 bases from J, with 7 bases between. CDR1 is SEHNR and CDR2 is FQNEAQ in the germline V gene (reference sequence). CDR3: CASSLGGNSGNTIYF. The CDR3 DNA sequence: TGTGCCAGCAGCTTAGGCGGGAACTCTGGAAACACCATATATTTT.

The chain links TRBV5-8 to TRBJ2-7; no definite D call. CDR3 size: 13 residues. CDR1 is SGHTS and CDR2 is YDEGEE in the germline V gene. V lost 4 bases, J lost 9 bases, and 17 bases lay in between. The CDR3 bases are TGTGCCAGCAGCCGCCGTATTTACTCCGGGCAGTACTTC. Translated: CASSRRIYSGQYF.